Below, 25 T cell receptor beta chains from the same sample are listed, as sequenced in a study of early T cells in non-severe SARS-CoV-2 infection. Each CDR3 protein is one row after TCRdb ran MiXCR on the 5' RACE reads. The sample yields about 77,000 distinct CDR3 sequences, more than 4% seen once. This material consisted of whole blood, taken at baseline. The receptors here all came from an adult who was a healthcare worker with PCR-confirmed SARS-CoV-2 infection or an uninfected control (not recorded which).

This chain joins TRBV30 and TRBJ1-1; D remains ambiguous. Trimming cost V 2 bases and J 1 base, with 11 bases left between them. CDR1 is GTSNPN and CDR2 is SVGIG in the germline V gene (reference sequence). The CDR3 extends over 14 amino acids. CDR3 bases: TGTGCCTGGAGTCCCCCTCCGGGGAACACTGAAGCTTTCTTT. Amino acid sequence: CAWSPPPGNTEAFF.

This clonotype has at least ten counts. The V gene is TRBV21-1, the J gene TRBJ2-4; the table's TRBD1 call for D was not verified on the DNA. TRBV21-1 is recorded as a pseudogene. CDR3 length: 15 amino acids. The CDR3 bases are TGTGCCAGCAGCATGAGGGGTGACAGCAAAAACATTCAGTACTTC. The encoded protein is CASSMRGDSKNIQYF.

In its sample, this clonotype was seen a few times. CDR3 nucleotides: TGCAGTGCCCTCTCCCCCCGGGACATAATTACGTCCGGGGAGCTGTTTTTT. It is translated as CSALSPRDIITSGELFF. The V and J genes are TRBV20-1 and TRBJ2-2, with D possibly TRBD1 on 6 matching bases. This CDR3 has 17 residues. V lost 6 bases to trimming and J lost 6 bases, with 26 bases between them. Germline assignment: CDR1 DFQATT and CDR2 SNEGSKA (reference sequence).

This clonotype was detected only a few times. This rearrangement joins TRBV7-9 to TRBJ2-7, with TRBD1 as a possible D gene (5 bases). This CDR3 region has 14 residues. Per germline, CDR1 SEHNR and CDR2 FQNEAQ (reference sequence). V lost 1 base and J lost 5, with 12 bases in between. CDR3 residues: CASSLEVTRDEQYF. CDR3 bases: TGTGCCAGCAGCTTAGAAGTGACCAGGGACGAGCAGTACTTC.

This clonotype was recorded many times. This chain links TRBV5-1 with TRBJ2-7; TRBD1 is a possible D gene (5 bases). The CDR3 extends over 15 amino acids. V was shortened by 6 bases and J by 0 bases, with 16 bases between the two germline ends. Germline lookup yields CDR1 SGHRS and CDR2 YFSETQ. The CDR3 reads CASKRTGSSSYEQYF. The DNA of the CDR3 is TGCGCCAGCAAGCGAACAGGTTCGAGCTCCTACGAGCAGTACTTC.

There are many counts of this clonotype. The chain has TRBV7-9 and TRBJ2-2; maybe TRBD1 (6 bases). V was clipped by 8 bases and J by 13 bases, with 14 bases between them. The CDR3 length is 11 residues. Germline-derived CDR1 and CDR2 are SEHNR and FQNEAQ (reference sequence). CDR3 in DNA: TGTGCCAGCCGTGGCAGGGGTGTGCTGTTTTTT. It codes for CASRGRGVLFF.

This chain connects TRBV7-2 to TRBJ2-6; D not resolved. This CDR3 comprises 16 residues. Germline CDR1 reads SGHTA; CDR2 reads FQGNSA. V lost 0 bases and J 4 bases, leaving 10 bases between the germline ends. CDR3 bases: TGTGCCAGCAGCTTAGCGGTTTGGGTAGGGGCCAACGTCCTGACTTTC. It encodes CASSLAVWVGANVLTF.

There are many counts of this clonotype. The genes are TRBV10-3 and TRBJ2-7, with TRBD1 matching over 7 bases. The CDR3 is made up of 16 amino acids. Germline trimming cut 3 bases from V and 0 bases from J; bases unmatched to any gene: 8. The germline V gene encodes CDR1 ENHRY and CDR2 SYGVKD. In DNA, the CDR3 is TGTGCCATCAGTGAAATCGACAGGGCCCTCTCCTACGAGCAGTACTTC. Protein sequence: CAISEIDRALSYEQYF.

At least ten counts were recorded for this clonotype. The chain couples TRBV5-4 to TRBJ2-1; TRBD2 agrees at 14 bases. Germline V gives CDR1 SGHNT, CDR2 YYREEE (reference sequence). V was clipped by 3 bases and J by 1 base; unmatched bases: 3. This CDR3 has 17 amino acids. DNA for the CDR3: TGTGCCAGCAGCTCAGGACTAGCGGGAGGATCCTACAATGAGCAGTTCTTC. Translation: CASSSGLAGGSYNEQFF.

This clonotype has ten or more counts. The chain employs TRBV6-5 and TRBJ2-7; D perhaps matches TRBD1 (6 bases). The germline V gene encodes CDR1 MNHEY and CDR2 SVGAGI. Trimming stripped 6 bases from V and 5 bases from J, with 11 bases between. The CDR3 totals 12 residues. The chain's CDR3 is CASSLGGDEQYF. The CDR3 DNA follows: TGTGCCAGCAGCTTAGGGGGTGACGAGCAGTACTTC.

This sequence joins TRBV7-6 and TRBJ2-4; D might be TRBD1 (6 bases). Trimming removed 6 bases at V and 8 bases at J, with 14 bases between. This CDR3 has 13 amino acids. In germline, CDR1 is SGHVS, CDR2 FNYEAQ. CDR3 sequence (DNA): TGTGCCAGCAGACCCTTGGGGGCAGACATTCAGTACTTC. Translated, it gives CASRPLGADIQYF.

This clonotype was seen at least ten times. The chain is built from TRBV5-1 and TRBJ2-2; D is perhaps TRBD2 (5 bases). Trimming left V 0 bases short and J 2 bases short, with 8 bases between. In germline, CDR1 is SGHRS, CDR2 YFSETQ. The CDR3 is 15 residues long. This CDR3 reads CASSLASGNTGELFF. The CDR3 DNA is TGCGCCAGCAGCTTGGCCTCGGGAAACACCGGGGAGCTGTTTTTT.

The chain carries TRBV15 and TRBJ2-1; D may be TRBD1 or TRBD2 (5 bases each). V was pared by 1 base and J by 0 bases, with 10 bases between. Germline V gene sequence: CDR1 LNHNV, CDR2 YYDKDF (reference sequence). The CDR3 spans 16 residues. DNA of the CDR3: TGTGCCACCAGCAGAGCGGGACCCAACTCCTACAATGAGCAGTTCTTC. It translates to CATSRAGPNSYNEQFF.

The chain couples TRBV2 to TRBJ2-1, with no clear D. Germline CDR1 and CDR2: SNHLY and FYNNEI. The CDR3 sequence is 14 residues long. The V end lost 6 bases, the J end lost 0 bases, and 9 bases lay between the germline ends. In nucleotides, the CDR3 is TGTGCCAGCAGCACAGCGCCCTCCTACAATGAGCAGTTCTTC. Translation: CASSTAPSYNEQFF.

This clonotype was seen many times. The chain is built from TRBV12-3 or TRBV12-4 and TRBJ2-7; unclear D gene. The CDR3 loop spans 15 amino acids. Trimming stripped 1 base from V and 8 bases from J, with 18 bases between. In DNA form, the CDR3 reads TGTGCCAGCAGTTTAGTTGGGCCGGCTAGAATCCAGCAGTACTTC. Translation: CASSLVGPARIQQYF.

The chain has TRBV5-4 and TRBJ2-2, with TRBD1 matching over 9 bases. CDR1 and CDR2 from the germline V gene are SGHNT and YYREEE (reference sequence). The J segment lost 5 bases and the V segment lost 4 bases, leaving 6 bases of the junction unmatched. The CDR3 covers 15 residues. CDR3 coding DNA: TGTGCCAGCAGCCTTGCCGGGACAGGGACCGGGGAGCTGTTTTTT. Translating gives CASSLAGTGTGELFF. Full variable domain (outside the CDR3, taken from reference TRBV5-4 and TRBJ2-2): ETGVTQSPTHLIKTRGQQVTLRCSSQSGHNTVSWYQQALGQGPQFIFQYYREEENGRGNFPPRFSGLQFPNYSSELNVNALELDDSALYLCASSLAGTGTGELFFGEGSRLTVL.

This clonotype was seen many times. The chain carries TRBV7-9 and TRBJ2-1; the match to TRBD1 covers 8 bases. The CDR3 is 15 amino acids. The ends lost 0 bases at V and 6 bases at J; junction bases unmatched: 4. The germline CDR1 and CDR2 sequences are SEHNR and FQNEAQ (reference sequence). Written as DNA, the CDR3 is TGTGCCAGCAGCTTAGCCGACAGGGGACGCAATGAGCAGTTCTTC. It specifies CASSLADRGRNEQFF. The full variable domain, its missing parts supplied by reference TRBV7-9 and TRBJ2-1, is DTGVSQNPRHKITKRGQNVTFRCDPISEHNRLYWYRQTLGQGPEFLTYFQNEAQLEKSRLLSDRFSAERPKGSFSTLEIQRTEQGDSAMYLCASSLADRGRNEQFFGPGTRLTVL.

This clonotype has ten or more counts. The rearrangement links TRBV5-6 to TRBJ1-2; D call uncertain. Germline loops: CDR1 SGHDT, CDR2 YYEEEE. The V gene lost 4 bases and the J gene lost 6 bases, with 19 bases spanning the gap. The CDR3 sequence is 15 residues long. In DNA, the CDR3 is TGTGCCAGCAGCCCAGGAGGGTACCTCTGGGATGGCTACACCTTC. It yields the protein CASSPGGYLWDGYTF.

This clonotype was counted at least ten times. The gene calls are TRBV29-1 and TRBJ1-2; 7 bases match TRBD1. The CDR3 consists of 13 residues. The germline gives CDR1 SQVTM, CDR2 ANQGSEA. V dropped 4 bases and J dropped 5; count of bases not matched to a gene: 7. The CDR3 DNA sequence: TGCAGCGTTGCCCGGGACAGAGGATATGGCTACACCTTC. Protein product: CSVARDRGYGYTF.

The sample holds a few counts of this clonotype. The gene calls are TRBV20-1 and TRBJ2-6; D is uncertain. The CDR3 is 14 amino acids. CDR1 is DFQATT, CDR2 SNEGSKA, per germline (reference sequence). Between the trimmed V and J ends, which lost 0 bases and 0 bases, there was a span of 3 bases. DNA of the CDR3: TGCAGTGCTAGAGAAGGCTCTGGGGCCAACGTCCTGACTTTC. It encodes CSAREGSGANVLTF.

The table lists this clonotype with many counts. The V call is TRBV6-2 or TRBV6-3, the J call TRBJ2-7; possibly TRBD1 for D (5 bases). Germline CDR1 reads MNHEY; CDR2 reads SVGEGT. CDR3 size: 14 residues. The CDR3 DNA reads TGTGCAGTGGGGCCGCCTTACCATATCTACGAGCAGTACTTC. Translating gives CAVGPPYHIYEQYF.

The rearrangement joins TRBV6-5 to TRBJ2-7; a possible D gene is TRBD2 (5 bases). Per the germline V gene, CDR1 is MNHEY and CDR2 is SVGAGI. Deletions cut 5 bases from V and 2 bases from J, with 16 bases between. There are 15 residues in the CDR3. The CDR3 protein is CASSEGQRRPYEQYF. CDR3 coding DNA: TGTGCCAGCAGTGAGGGCCAGCGGAGACCCTACGAGCAGTACTTC.

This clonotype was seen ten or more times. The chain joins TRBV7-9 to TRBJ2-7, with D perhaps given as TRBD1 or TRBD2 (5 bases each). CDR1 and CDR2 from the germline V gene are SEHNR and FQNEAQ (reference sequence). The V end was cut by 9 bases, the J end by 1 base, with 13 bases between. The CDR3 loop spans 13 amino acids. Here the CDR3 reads CASEGPISYEQYF. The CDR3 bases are TGTGCCAGTGAGGGGCCGATATCCTACGAGCAGTACTTC. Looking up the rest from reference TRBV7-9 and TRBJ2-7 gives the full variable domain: DTGVSQNPRHKITKRGQNVTFRCDPISEHNRLYWYRQTLGQGPEFLTYFQNEAQLEKSRLLSDRFSAERPKGSFSTLEIQRTEQGDSAMYLCASEGPISYEQYFGPGTRLTVT.

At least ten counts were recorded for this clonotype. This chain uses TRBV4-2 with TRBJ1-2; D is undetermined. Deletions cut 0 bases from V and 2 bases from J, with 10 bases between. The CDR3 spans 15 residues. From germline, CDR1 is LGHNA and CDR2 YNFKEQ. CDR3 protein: CASSQDAAVNYGYTF. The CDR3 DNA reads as TGTGCCAGCAGCCAAGATGCAGCAGTCAACTATGGCTACACCTTC.

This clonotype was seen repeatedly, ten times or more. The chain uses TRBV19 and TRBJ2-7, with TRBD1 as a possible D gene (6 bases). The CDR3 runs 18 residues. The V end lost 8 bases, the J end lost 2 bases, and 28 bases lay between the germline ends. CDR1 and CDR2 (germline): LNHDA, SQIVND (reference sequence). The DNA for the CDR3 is TGTGCCAGTCGGGGTAATGGCAGGGGAAAATATGAGACCTACGAGCAGTACTTC. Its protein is CASRGNGRGKYETYEQYF.